This T cell receptor (beta chain) was captured in a study of T cell changes during pregnancy in multiple sclerosis. CDR3 length: 15 residues. Trimming removed 0 bases from V and 2 bases from J, with 12 bases in between. Germline CDR1 SGHRS, CDR2 YFSETQ. TCRdb's copy holds only in-frame clones and misses some; the assay was immunoSEQ multiplex PCR. The sample lists tens of thousands of clones; roughly 88% were seen once. The chain is built from TRBV5-1 and TRBJ2-7, with a possible D match to TRBD2 (5 bases). This clonotype was sampled from a female donor in good health, enrolled as a control in a pregnancy study. The input for sequencing was peripheral blood, taken in the first trimester of pregnancy. In DNA form, the CDR3 reads TGCGCCAGCAGCTTGGATTGGCTAGCAGCCTACGAGCAGTACTTC. It specifies CASSLDWLAAYEQYF.